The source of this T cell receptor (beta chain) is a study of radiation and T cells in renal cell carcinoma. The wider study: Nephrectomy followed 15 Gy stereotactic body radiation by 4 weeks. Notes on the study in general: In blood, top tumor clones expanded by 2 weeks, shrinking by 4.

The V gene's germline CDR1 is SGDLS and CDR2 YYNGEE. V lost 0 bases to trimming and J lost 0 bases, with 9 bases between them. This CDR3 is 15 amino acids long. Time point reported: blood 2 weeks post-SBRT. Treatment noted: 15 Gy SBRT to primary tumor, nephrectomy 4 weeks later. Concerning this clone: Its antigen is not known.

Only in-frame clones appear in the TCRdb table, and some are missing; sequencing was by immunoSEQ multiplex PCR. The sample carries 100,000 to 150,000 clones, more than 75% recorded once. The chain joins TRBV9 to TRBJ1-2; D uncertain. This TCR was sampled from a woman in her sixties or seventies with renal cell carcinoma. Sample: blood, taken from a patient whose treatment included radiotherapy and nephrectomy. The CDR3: CASSVAPGSNYGYTF. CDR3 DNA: TGTGCCAGCAGCGTAGCTCCGGGCTCTAACTATGGCTACACCTTC.